This is a list of T cell receptor beta chains from one sample in a study of naive and memory T cell subsets. A single record per CDR3 protein comes from TCRdb applying MiXCR to the UMI-ligation and nested PCR reads. The data show 130,000 or so distinct CDR3 sequences, 36% seen once. What was sequenced was central memory CD4+ T cells from blood. The receptors stem from a human donor in good health. CDR3s include the opening cysteine and the closing phenylalanine or tryptophan. The D gene is left open where the match is weak. The size entry is marked missing in some rows and otherwise reads once, few, many or a size class.

>16|.|few|TRBJ1-2|TRBV3-1
TGTGCCAGCAGCCAAGGAATCTACAGGGAGGACTATGGCTACACCTTC
CASSQGIYREDYGYTF
>12|.|.|TRBJ2-1|TRBV28
TGTGCCAGCAGGTCCCTCTCTGGGGAGCAGTTCTTC
CASRSLSGEQFF
>14|.|.|TRBJ2-5|TRBV7-9
TGTGCCAGCAGCTTAACGGCCACCCAAGAGACCCAGTACTTC
CASSLTATQETQYF
>15|TRBD2|many|TRBJ2-3|TRBV24-1
TGTGCCACCAGCGGGGGGGGGACCCCGGGAGATACGCAGTATTTT
CATSGGGTPGDTQYF
>15|.|.|TRBJ2-3|TRBV7-8
TGTGCCAGCAGCTTAAGTCTCGGAGGCACAGATACGCAGTATTTT
CASSLSLGGTDTQYF
>16|.|few|TRBJ1-5|TRBV28
TGTGCCAGCAGCCTGACCCGGGCCGGCAGTAATCAGCCCCAGCATTTT
CASSLTRAGSNQPQHF
>15|.|.|TRBJ2-1|TRBV18
TGTGCCAGCTCATCAACCCACCTTCGGTACAATGAGCAGTTCTTC
CASSSTHLRYNEQFF
>18|TRBD2|.|TRBJ2-7|TRBV5-5
TGTGCCAGCAGTCGAACCCCCGGGACTAGCATTCAGGTCTACGAGCAGTACTTC
CASSRTPGTSIQVYEQYF
>15|TRBD1|.|TRBJ1-2|TRBV6-1
TGTGCCAGCAGAGACAGGGGAGGTCTATCTGATGGCTACACCTTC
CASRDRGGLSDGYTF
>17|TRBD2|.|TRBJ2-3|TRBV7-2
TGTGCCAGCAGCTTATTACTTACGGGGGAGGGATCGAATACGCAGTATTTT
CASSLLLTGEGSNTQYF
>14|.|few|TRBJ1-1|TRBV9
TGTGCCAGCAGCGTAGAGGCAGGGAAGGCTGAAGCTTTCTTT
CASSVEAGKAEAFF
>11|.|.|TRBJ2-1|TRBV27
TGTGCCAGCAAAGAGGTGGATGAGCAGTTCTTC
CASKEVDEQFF
>14|.|once|TRBJ2-7|TRBV6-2/TRBV6-3
TGTGCCAGCAGTCCTGACAGGTTGGCATACGAGCAGTACTTC
CASSPDRLAYEQYF